These 8 T cell receptor beta chains were all obtained from the same sample, sequenced in a study of T cell repertoires in cytomegalovirus infection. Their cognate antigens are unknown. TCRdb redid the calling of the reads with MiXCR, one entry per CDR3 protein. The profile shows a few hundred thousand distinct CDR3 sequences, approximately 30% of them singletons. The sample consisted of cultured PBMCs, taken from culture after CMV antigen stimulation. The receptors here all came from a human donor in good health (CMV status not recorded). Some clones in this sample may be carry-over from other donors' samples.

The rearrangement joins TRBV19 to TRBJ1-2; no firm D call. Germline CDR1 and CDR2: LNHDA and SQIVND (reference sequence). With 5 bases removed from V and 8 bases from J, the gap between germline ends came to 15 bases. This CDR3 is 13 amino acids long. In DNA, the CDR3 is TGTGCCAGTAGTCACGAGCCGCATCAAGGCTACACCTTC. Its protein is CASSHEPHQGYTF.

This clonotype has just a few counts. The V and J genes are TRBV20-1 and TRBJ2-5; 7 bases are a match to TRBD1. V lost 3 bases, J lost 3 bases, and 4 bases stayed unmatched. Germline V gene lookup returns CDR1 DFQATT and CDR2 SNEGSKA (reference sequence). The CDR3 covers 13 residues. The CDR3 protein is CSARRGQEETQYF. In nucleotides, the CDR3 is TGCAGTGCTAGGAGGGGGCAGGAAGAGACCCAGTACTTC.

The gene calls are TRBV12-3 or TRBV12-4 and TRBJ2-2; possibly TRBD1 or TRBD2 for D (5 bases each). The CDR3 has 16 amino acids. V was cut by 7 bases and J by 7 bases, with 22 bases left in between. The CDR3 coding sequence is TGTGCCAGCAAAACAGGCGTAGCGTATGGTCACGGGGAGCTGTTTTTT. Translation gives CASKTGVAYGHGELFF.

This clonotype was found a few times. This rearrangement joins TRBV7-2 to TRBJ1-1; possibly TRBD1 for D (5 bases). Germline V gene sequence: CDR1 SGHTA, CDR2 FQGNSA. The germline V and J ends were trimmed by 2 bases and 7 bases, with 20 bases remaining between them. The CDR3 extends over 16 amino acids. The CDR3 here is CASSLISRGREYEAFF. In DNA form, the CDR3 reads TGTGCCAGCAGCTTAATATCGAGGGGACGCGAGTATGAAGCTTTCTTT.

The chain carries TRBV2 and TRBJ2-3; 7 positions agree with TRBD2. Germline assignment: CDR1 SNHLY and CDR2 FYNNEI. V was clipped by 3 bases and J by 1 base; unmatched bases: 1. The CDR3 sequence is 14 residues long. The CDR3 region is CASSEGRGTDTQYF. The DNA of the CDR3 is TGTGCCAGCAGTGAGGGGAGGGGCACAGATACGCAGTATTTT. Full variable domain (rest looked up from reference TRBV2 and TRBJ2-3): EPEVTQTPSHQVTQMGQEVILRCVPISNHLYFYWYRQILGQKVEFLVSFYNNEISEKSEIFDDQFSVERPDGSNFTLKIRSTKLEDSAMYFCASSEGRGTDTQYFGPGTRLTVL.

Ten or more counts support this clonotype. The chain uses TRBV7-2 and TRBJ2-1; D unclear. This CDR3 region has 12 residues. V lost 2 bases, J lost 8 bases, and 7 bases lay in between. The V gene's germline CDR1 is SGHTA and CDR2 FQGNSA. The CDR3 DNA is TGTGCCAGCAGCTTATTCCGGTATGAGCAGTTCTTC. Its translation is CASSLFRYEQFF.

The CDR3 reads CASSYAHGELFF. CDR3 bases: TGTGCCAGCAGTTACGCGCACGGGGAGCTGTTTTTT. The chain links TRBV6-2 or TRBV6-3 to TRBJ2-2; the D is unclear. V lost 2 bases to trimming and J lost 7 bases, with 5 bases between them. Germline V gene data show CDR1 as MNHEY and CDR2 as SVGEGT. This CDR3 has 12 residues.

DNA of the CDR3: TGTGCCAGCAGTTACGTTAGCGGCACAGATACGCAGTATTTT. This sequence encodes CASSYVSGTDTQYF. The V gene is TRBV6-6, the J gene TRBJ2-3, with D perhaps matching TRBD2 (5 bases). The length of the CDR3 is 14 residues. V was pared by 2 bases and J by 1 base, with 7 bases between. Germline V gene sequence: CDR1 MNHNY, CDR2 SVGAGI (reference sequence).